These 2 T cell receptor beta chains originate from one sample sequenced in a study of response to subunit inactivated influenza vaccine (dated 2018 in TCRdb). The library was obtained by RT-PCR. For sequencing, an Illumina HiSeq 2500 was employed. TCRdb reprocessing: public reads trimmed at Q25 with fastp, clones called with MiXCR, in-frame beta chains kept. Identical CDR3 proteins give one entry, which carries the most common genes and DNA. This sample has about 540,000 distinct CDR3 sequences in its table, and approximately 20% of those were observed once. 2.8% of the sample rests with the top ten. These data also formed part of another study, on T cells expressing NK-cell markers. In that second paper, the authors write: TCR beta cDNA libraries were made by 5'RACE template switching that added a universal primer site and unique molecular identifiers.

The starting material was CD4+ T cells sorted from PBMCs, obtained roughly 12 days after vaccination. Receptors originate from a man aged 45 to 65 who received an inactivated influenza vaccine. Donor details come from another sample of the same person, matched by shared clones.

The chain has TRBV10-3 and TRBJ2-7, with D possibly being TRBD1 (5 bases). The length of the CDR3 is 15 residues. The germline gives CDR1 ENHRY, CDR2 SYGVKD. V gave up 3 bases and J gave up 1 base, with 13 bases separating them. CDR3 sequence: CAISETRTTSYEQYF. The CDR3 DNA reads TGTGCCATCAGTGAAACGAGGACAACTTCCTACGAGCAGTACTTC.

The chain uses TRBV5-5 and TRBJ2-3; the match to TRBD1 covers 9 bases. V gave up 0 bases and J gave up 1 base; unmatched junction bases: 6. Germline CDR1 SGHKS, CDR2 YYEKEE (reference sequence). This CDR3 contains 17 residues. CDR3 in amino acids: CASSLGTGGSGTDTQYF. In nucleotides, the CDR3 is TGTGCCAGCAGCTTGGGTACAGGGGGCAGCGGCACAGATACGCAGTATTTT.